This TCR beta chain appears in the sequencing data of a study of T cells after yellow fever vaccination. Study results and caveats: Most clones from primary vaccination resurfaced after the booster (approximately 95% CD4, around 89% CD8).

Note on this clonotype: Antigen unknown.

5'RACE template switching added a universal primer site and UMIs to TCR cDNA. TCRdb analysed the 5' RACE reads with MiXCR anew, one entry per CDR3 protein. The sample lists about 340,000 distinct CDR3 sequences; roughly 4.3% were seen once. V was pared by 6 bases and J by 10 bases, with 9 bases between. Germline CDR1 is MDHEN and CDR2 is SYDVKM. The CDR3 totals 11 residues. The chain joins TRBV28 to TRBJ2-2, with D hard to call. The material was PBMCs, obtained 5 days after the yellow fever booster vaccination. This sequence originates from a man aged 18-30 years who received the YFV17D yellow fever vaccine. DNA for the CDR3: TGTGCCAGCAGGGGCGCTGCGGAGCTGTTTTTT. Encoded protein: CASRGAAELFF. Supplemented by reference TRBV28 and TRBJ2-2, the full variable domain reads DVKVTQSSRYLVKRTGEKVFLECVQDMDHENMFWYRQDPGLGLRLIYFSYDVKMKEKGDIPEGYSVSREKKERFSLILESASTNQTSMYLCASRGAAELFFGEGSRLTVL.